These 20 T cell receptor beta chains were all obtained from the same sample, sequenced in a study of a mutant IDH1 vaccine in newly diagnosed glioma. Sequencing was performed with immunoSEQ multiplex PCR; in TCRdb, only in-frame clones are kept and a portion is missing. The profile shows under 45,000 clones, roughly 90% of them singletons. Sample time point: week 23, last vaccination. Every single dose of the vaccine, 300 ug of mutant IDH1 20-mer peptide, came with topical imiquimod. What these receptors recognize is not known. The sequenced sample was PBMCs, obtained from a glioma patient whose treatment included an IDH1 peptide vaccine. All receptors come from a man aged 50 or older with glioma.

The chain couples TRBV19 to TRBJ1-5; D not resolved. CDR3 length: 14 residues. Per the germline V gene, CDR1 is LNHDA and CDR2 is SQIVND (reference sequence). Trimming took off 2 bases at V and 5 bases at J, with 10 bases between the two ends. For the CDR3, the DNA is TGTGCCAGTAGTATAACAGTGAGGTATCAGCCCCAGCATTTT. It yields the protein CASSITVRYQPQHF.

The chain uses TRBV30 and TRBJ2-7; D unresolved. Germline-derived CDR1 and CDR2 are GTSNPN and SVGIG (reference sequence). This CDR3 spans 15 amino acids. Trimming took 8 bases from V and 0 from J, leaving 20 bases between them. CDR3 amino acids: CAGRVRGGRSYEQYF. The CDR3, as DNA: TGTGCCGGCCGGGTTCGAGGCGGCCGCTCCTACGAGCAGTACTTC.

The J gene is TRBJ2-1, the V gene TRBV9, with 11 bases aligning to TRBD2. This CDR3 contains 14 residues. Trimming removed 4 bases from V and 4 bases from J; junction bases left unmatched: 1. Germline V gene sequence: CDR1 SGDLS, CDR2 YYNGEE. Written as DNA, the CDR3 is TGTGCCAGCAGCCGGACTAGCGGGTACAATGAGCAGTTCTTC. This translates into CASSRTSGYNEQFF.

The rearrangement joins TRBV6-6 to TRBJ1-5, with D possibly being TRBD1 (6 bases). Trimming shortened V by 6 bases and J by 2 bases, and 14 bases separated the two germline ends. This CDR3 contains 15 residues. Germline-derived CDR1 and CDR2 are MNHNY and SVGAGI (reference sequence). CDR3 in DNA: TGTGCCAGCAGCCGAGTCAGACAGGGCAATCAGCCCCAGCATTTT. Its translation is CASSRVRQGNQPQHF.

This clone showed up just once. The chain employs TRBV29-1 and TRBJ1-1; possible D gene TRBD1, 6 bases. V shed 4 bases and J shed 1 base, with 7 bases lying between them. In germline, CDR1 is SQVTM, CDR2 ANQGSEA. CDR3 length: 12 residues. CDR3 DNA sequence: TGCAGCGTTGGCAGGGGGAACACTGAAGCTTTCTTT. This gives the protein CSVGRGNTEAFF.

This clone showed up just once. The chain links TRBV4-3 to TRBJ2-5; 10 positions agree with TRBD2. Looked up from germline, CDR1 is LGHNA and CDR2 is YSLEER. Germline trimming cut 4 bases from V and 3 bases from J; bases unmatched to any gene: 5. The CDR3 is made up of 15 amino acids. CDR3 loop: CASSRLLAGKETQYF. In DNA form, the CDR3 reads TGCGCCAGCAGCCGCTTACTAGCGGGAAAAGAGACCCAGTACTTC.

The chain joins TRBV19 to TRBJ2-7; D is uncertain. The CDR3 is 12 amino acids. In germline, CDR1 is LNHDA, CDR2 SQIVND (reference sequence). V lost 5 bases to trimming and J lost 1 base, with 6 bases between them. The CDR3 sequence: CASSSGSYEQYF. The CDR3 nucleotides read TGTGCCAGTAGTTCTGGGTCCTACGAGCAGTACTTC.

This clone was seen just once. The chain combines TRBV29-1 with TRBJ2-5; TRBD2 matches 11 bases. V shed 6 bases, J shed 13 bases, and the junction held 13 bases outside the gene matches. Germline V gene lookup returns CDR1 SQVTM and CDR2 ANQGSEA. The CDR3 spans 13 residues. The CDR3 region is CSVGTSGGAARYF. The CDR3 DNA reads as TGCAGCGTAGGAACTAGCGGGGGCGCGGCTCGGTACTTC. The full variable domain, rest sourced from reference TRBV29-1 and TRBJ2-5, is SAVISQKPSRDICQRGTSLTIQCQVDSQVTMMFWYRQQPGQSLTLIATANQGSEATYESGFVIDKFPISRPNLTFSTLTVSNMSPEDSSIYLCSVGTSGGAARYFGPGTRLLVL.

The chain links TRBV5-5 to TRBJ1-2; 7 bases align to TRBD1. V lost 0 bases, J lost 5 bases, and 4 bases stayed unmatched. This CDR3 is 14 amino acids long. CDR1 SGHKS and CDR2 YYEKEE come from the germline V gene (reference sequence). CDR3 sequence: CASSLDRGRYGYTF. The CDR3 nucleotides read TGTGCCAGCAGCTTGGACAGGGGAAGGTATGGCTACACCTTC. Using reference TRBV5-5 and TRBJ1-2 for the parts outside the CDR3, the full variable domain is DAGVTQSPTHLIKTRGQQVTLRCSPISGHKSVSWYQQVLGQGPQFIFQYYEKEERGRGNFPDRFSARQFPNYSSELNVNALLLGDSALYLCASSLDRGRYGYTFGSGTRLTVV.

This chain uses TRBV9 with TRBJ2-7; tentatively, D is TRBD2 (6 bases). With 4 bases removed from V and 1 base from J, the gap between germline ends came to 9 bases. The germline V gene encodes CDR1 SGDLS and CDR2 YYNGEE. The CDR3 contains 13 residues. The CDR3 nucleotides read TGTGCCAGCAGCCGGGGAGGTTCCTACGAGCAGTACTTC. As protein: CASSRGGSYEQYF.

The J gene is TRBJ1-1, the V gene TRBV19, with D possibly being TRBD1 (5 bases). The V gene's germline CDR1 is LNHDA and CDR2 SQIVND (reference sequence). This CDR3 contains 17 residues. V was shortened by 4 bases and J by 4 bases, with 22 bases between the two germline ends. CDR3: CASSSIGGGVGGTEAFF. CDR3 nucleotide sequence: TGTGCCAGTAGTAGTATTGGGGGGGGTGTCGGTGGCACTGAAGCTTTCTTT.

J is TRBJ1-1 and V is TRBV9; unclear D gene. Looked up from germline, CDR1 is SGDLS and CDR2 is YYNGEE. The CDR3 is made up of 15 amino acids. Deletions cut 2 bases from V and 3 bases from J, with 14 bases between. The CDR3 DNA sequence: TGTGCCAGCAGCGTCGGACGGGTGGGGTACACTGAAGCTTTCTTT. It yields the protein CASSVGRVGYTEAFF. Looking up the rest from reference TRBV9 and TRBJ1-1 gives the full variable domain: DSGVTQTPKHLITATGQRVTLRCSPRSGDLSVYWYQQSLDQGLQFLIQYYNGEERAKGNILERFSAQQFPDLHSELNLSSLELGDSALYFCASSVGRVGYTEAFFGQGTRLTVV.

This clone was found a few times. J is TRBJ1-3 and V is TRBV20-1; a possible D gene is TRBD1 (5 bases). The CDR3 loop spans 11 amino acids. The germline CDR1 and CDR2 sequences are DFQATT and SNEGSKA (reference sequence). V was clipped by 5 bases and J by 4 bases, with 6 bases between them. CDR3 residues: CSAGGGNTIYF. The CDR3 bases are TGCAGTGCTGGGGGGGGAAACACCATATATTTT.

The V and J genes are TRBV9 and TRBJ1-3, with TRBD1 identical over 8 bases. V lost 1 base, J lost 3 bases, and 9 bases stayed unmatched. The germline CDR1 and CDR2 sequences are SGDLS and YYNGEE. CDR3 length: 17 amino acids. CDR3 DNA: TGTGCCAGCAGCGTAATCGACGGGGGGACAGGTGGAAACACCATATATTTT. This sequence encodes CASSVIDGGTGGNTIYF.

The chain uses TRBV6-5 and TRBJ2-7; D is possibly TRBD2 (5 bases). The germline V gene encodes CDR1 MNHEY and CDR2 SVGAGI. V was trimmed by 2 bases and J by 4 bases, leaving 18 bases between them. This CDR3 contains 16 residues. The CDR3 is CASSYDGLGKEYEQYF. For the CDR3, the DNA is TGTGCCAGCAGTTACGATGGACTGGGAAAGGAATACGAGCAGTACTTC.

The chain uses TRBV25-1 and TRBJ2-7; possibly TRBD2 for D (6 bases). Germline V gene lookup returns CDR1 MGHDK and CDR2 SYGVNS. Trimming pared 8 bases from V and 7 bases from J, leaving 15 bases between. The CDR3 is made up of 12 amino acids. The CDR3: CASGSPGGEQYF. CDR3 nucleotides: TGTGCCAGCGGATCGCCTGGGGGGGAGCAGTACTTC.

The chain joins TRBV2 to TRBJ1-5; D may be TRBD1 (5 bases). The V gene's germline CDR1 is SNHLY and CDR2 FYNNEI. The V gene lost 2 bases and the J gene lost 7 bases, with 15 bases spanning the gap. The CDR3 is 15 amino acids. The CDR3 region has the DNA TGTGCCAGCAGTGAAACTCCTGGGGCTCGACAGCCCCAGCATTTT. Residues: CASSETPGARQPQHF.

The chain links TRBV28 to TRBJ2-3; 14 positions agree with TRBD2. With V trimmed by 3 bases and J by 3 bases, 5 bases remained unmatched. The CDR3 totals 17 residues. The germline CDR1 and CDR2 sequences are MDHEN and SYDVKM. The CDR3 sequence is CASSFRLAGGQTDTQYF. Here the CDR3 DNA reads TGTGCCAGCAGTTTCAGACTAGCGGGGGGGCAAACAGATACGCAGTATTTT.

The sample holds one count of this clone. The rearrangement joins TRBV7-2 to TRBJ1-1; tentative D call: TRBD1 (5 bases). The germline gives CDR1 SGHTA, CDR2 FQGNSA. The V and J ends lost 3 bases and 3 bases respectively, with 11 bases between them. The CDR3 sequence is 14 residues long. CDR3 in amino acids: CASSFSGGDTEAFF. DNA for the CDR3: TGTGCCAGCAGCTTTTCAGGAGGGGACACTGAAGCTTTCTTT.

The rearrangement joins TRBV27 to TRBJ2-7, with 8 bases fitting TRBD2. The germline V gene has CDR1 MNHEY and CDR2 SMNVEV (reference sequence). The CDR3 runs to 15 residues. Losses at the gene ends were 2 bases for V and 0 bases for J; bases not matched to a gene: 3. DNA for the CDR3: TGTGCCAGCAGTTTAAACGGGAGGGCCTCCTACGAGCAGTACTTC. It is translated as CASSLNGRASYEQYF.